This T cell receptor (beta chain) is drawn from a study of T cell responses to AZD1222 COVID-19 vaccine. Study findings and constraints: Nearly half of spike-specific TCRs reportedly target unmutated variant regions. Donors were largely white British and mainly female; clonal diversity was possibly underestimated. No day 14 peak samples; only post-peak repertoires were characterized.

The data were produced by immunoSEQ multiplex PCR, yet TCRdb's version contains in-frame clones alone and is incomplete. The repertoire consists of 170,000 or so clones, with 85% to 95% occurring once and the leading ten covering around 0.98%. To note about this clone: Its antigen is still unknown.

The V gene lost 5 bases and the J gene lost 6 bases, with 13 bases spanning the gap. Germline V gene data show CDR1 as MNHEY and CDR2 as SVGEGT. This CDR3 is built from 14 residues. This TCR was sampled from an adult who received the MenACWY meningococcal vaccine as a control. The sequencing here drew on peripheral blood, taken 28 days after the second dose of the MenACWY control vaccine. The chain links TRBV6-2 or TRBV6-3 to TRBJ2-2; D is perhaps TRBD1 (6 bases). CDR3 loop: CASSTGSFSGELFF. The DNA of the CDR3 is TGTGCCAGCAGTACAGGGTCGTTTTCCGGGGAGCTGTTTTTT.